This T cell receptor beta chain was identified in a study of cytomegalovirus exposure and HLA in healthy donors. The PCR ran on 60 Vbeta and 13 Jbeta primers. Libraries were prepared by immunoSEQ multiplex PCR; TCRdb keeps only in-frame clonotypes and omits some of them. The sample holds 180,000 or so clones, around 62% seen once. This CDR3 region has 15 residues. Per germline, CDR1 SGHVS and CDR2 FNYEAQ. The V and J ends lost 4 bases and 6 bases, in that order; junction bases with no gene match: 8. The chain recombines TRBV7-6 with TRBJ1-5; 8 bases fit TRBD1. The sequence was obtained from a man in his forties in good health and CMV-seronegative. The specimen was PBMCs. The CDR3 sequence: CASSSAGGIGQPQHF. CDR3 nucleotide sequence: TGTGCCAGCAGCTCTGCAGGGGGCATCGGTCAGCCCCAGCATTTT.